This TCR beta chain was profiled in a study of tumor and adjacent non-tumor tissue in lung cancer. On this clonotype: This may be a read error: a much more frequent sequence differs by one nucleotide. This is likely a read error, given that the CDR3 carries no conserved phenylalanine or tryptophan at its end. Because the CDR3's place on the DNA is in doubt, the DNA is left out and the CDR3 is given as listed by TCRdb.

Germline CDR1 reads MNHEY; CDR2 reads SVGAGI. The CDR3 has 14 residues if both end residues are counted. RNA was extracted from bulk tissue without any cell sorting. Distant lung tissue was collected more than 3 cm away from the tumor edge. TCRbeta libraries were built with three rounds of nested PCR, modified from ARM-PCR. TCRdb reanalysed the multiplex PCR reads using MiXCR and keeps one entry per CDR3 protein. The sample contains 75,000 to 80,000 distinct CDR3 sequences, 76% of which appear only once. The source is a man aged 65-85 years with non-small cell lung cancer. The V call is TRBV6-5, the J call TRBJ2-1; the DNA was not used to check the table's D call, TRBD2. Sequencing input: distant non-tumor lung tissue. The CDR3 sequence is CASSYIRTSGSMFI.